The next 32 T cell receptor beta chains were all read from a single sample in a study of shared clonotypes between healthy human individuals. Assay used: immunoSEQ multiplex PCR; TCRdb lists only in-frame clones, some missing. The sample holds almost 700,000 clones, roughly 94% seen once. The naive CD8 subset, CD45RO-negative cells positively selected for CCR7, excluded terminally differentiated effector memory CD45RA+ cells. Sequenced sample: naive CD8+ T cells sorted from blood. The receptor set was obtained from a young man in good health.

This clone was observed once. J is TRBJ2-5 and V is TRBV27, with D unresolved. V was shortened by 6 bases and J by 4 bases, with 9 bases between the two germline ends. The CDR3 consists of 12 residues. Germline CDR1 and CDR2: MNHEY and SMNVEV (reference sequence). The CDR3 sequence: CASRGTRETQYF. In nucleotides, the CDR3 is TGTGCCAGCAGGGGTACGCGAGAGACCCAGTACTTC.

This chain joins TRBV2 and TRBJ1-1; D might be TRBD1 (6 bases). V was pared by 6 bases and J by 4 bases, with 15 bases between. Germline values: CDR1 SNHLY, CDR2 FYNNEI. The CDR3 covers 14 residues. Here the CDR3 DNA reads TGTGCCAGCAGGGATGGGGAGGGGGTCACTGAAGCTTTCTTT. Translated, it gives CASRDGEGVTEAFF.

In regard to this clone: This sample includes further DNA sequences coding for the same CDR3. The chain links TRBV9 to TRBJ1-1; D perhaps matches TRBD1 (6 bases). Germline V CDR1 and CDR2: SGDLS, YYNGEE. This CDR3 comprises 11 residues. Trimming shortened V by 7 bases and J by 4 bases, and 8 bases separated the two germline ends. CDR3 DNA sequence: TGTGCCAGCGGAGGGGGCACTGAAGCTTTCTTT. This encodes CASGGGTEAFF. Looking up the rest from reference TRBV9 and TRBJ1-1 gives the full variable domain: DSGVTQTPKHLITATGQRVTLRCSPRSGDLSVYWYQQSLDQGLQFLIQYYNGEERAKGNILERFSAQQFPDLHSELNLSSLELGDSALYFCASGGGTEAFFGQGTRLTVV.

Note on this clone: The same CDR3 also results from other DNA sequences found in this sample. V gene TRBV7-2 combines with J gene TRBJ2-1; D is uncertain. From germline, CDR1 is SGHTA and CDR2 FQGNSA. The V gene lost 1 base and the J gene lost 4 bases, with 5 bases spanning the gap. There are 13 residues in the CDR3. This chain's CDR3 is CASSLVGYNEQFF. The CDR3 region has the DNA TGTGCCAGCAGCTTAGTGGGGTACAATGAGCAGTTCTTC.

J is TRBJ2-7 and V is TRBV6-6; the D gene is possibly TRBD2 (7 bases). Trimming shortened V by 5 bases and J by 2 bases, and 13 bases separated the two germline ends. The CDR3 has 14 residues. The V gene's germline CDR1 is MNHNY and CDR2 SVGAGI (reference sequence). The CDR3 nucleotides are TGTGCCAGCAGTCATACAGGGACTACCTACGAGCAGTACTTC. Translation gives CASSHTGTTYEQYF.

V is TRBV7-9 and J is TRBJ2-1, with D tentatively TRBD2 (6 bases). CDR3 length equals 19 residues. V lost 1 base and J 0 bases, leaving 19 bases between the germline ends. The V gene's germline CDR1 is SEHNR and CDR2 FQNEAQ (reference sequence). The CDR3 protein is CASSLGVGLSGLSYNEQFF. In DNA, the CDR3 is TGTGCCAGCAGCTTAGGGGTGGGACTTAGCGGCCTCTCCTACAATGAGCAGTTCTTC. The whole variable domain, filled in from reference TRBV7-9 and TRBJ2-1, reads DTGVSQNPRHKITKRGQNVTFRCDPISEHNRLYWYRQTLGQGPEFLTYFQNEAQLEKSRLLSDRFSAERPKGSFSTLEIQRTEQGDSAMYLCASSLGVGLSGLSYNEQFFGPGTRLTVL.

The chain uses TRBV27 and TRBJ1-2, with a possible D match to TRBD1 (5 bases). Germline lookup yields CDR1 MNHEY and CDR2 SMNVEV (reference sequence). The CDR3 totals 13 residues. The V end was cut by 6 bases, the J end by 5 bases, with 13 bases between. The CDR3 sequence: CASSLGEGYGYTF. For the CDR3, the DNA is TGTGCCAGCAGCTTGGGGGAAGGATATGGCTACACCTTC.

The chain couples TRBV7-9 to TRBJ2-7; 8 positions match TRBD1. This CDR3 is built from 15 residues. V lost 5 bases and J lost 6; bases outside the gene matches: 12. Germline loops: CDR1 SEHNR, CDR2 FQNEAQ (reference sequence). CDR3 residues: CASSPTDRVGSEQYF. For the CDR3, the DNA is TGTGCCAGCAGCCCGACGGACAGGGTGGGAAGCGAGCAGTACTTC. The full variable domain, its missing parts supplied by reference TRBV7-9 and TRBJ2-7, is DTGVSQNPRHKITKRGQNVTFRCDPISEHNRLYWYRQTLGQGPEFLTYFQNEAQLEKSRLLSDRFSAERPKGSFSTLEIQRTEQGDSAMYLCASSPTDRVGSEQYFGPGTRLTVT.

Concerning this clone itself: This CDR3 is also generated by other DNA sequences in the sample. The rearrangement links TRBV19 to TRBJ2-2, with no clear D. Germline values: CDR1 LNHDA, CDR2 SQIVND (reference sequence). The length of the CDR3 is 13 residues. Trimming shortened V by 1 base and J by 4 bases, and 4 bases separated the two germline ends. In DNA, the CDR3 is TGTGCCAGTAGTATAGCCTCCACCGGGGAGCTGTTTTTT. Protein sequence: CASSIASTGELFF. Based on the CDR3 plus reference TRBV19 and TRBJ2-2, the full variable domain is DGGITQSPKYLFRKEGQNVTLSCEQNLNHDAMYWYRQDPGQGLRLIYYSQIVNDFQKGDIAEGYSVSREKKESFPLTVTSAQKNPTAFYLCASSIASTGELFFGEGSRLTVL.

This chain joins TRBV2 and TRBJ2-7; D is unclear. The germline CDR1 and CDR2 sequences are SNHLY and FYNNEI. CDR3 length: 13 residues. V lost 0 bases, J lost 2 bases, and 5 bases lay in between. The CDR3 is CASSEASPYEQYF. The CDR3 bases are TGTGCCAGCAGTGAAGCTTCACCCTACGAGCAGTACTTC.

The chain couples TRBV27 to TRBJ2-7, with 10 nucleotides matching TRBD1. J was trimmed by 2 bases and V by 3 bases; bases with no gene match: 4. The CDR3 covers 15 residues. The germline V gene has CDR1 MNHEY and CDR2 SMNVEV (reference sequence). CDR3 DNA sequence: TGTGCCAGCAGTTTGGCAGGGACAGGGGCCTACGAGCAGTACTTC. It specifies CASSLAGTGAYEQYF.

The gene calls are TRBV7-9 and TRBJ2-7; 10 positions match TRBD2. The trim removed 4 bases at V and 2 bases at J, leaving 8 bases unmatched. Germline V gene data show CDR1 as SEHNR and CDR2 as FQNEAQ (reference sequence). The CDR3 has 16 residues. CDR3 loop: CASSSYLAGVPYEQYF. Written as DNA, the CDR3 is TGTGCCAGCAGCTCATATCTAGCGGGAGTTCCCTACGAGCAGTACTTC.

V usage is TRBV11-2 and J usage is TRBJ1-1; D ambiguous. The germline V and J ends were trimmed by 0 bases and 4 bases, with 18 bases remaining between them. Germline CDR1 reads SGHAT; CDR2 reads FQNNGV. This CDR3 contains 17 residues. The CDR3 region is CASSLESLAVAGTEAFF. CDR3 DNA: TGTGCCAGCAGCTTAGAATCTCTGGCAGTGGCGGGCACTGAAGCTTTCTTT.

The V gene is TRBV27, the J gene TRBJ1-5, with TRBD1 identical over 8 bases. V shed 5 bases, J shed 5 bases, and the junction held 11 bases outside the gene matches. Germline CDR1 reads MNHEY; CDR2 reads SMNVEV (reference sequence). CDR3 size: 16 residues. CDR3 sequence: CASSPLDRGYDQPQHF. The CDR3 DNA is TGTGCCAGCAGTCCCCTAGACAGGGGATACGATCAGCCCCAGCATTTT.

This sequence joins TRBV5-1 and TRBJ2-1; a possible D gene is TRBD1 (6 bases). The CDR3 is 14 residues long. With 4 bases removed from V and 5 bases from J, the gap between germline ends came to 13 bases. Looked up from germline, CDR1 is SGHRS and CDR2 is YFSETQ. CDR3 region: CASSVWTANNEQFF. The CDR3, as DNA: TGCGCCAGCAGCGTGTGGACAGCTAACAATGAGCAGTTCTTC.

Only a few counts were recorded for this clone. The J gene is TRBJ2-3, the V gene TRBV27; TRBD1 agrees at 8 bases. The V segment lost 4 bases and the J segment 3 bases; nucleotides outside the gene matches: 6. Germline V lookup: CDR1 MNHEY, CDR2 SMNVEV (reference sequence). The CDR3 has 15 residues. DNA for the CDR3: TGTGCCAGCAGTTGGGGGACAGGAGTGACAGATACGCAGTATTTT. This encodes CASSWGTGVTDTQYF.

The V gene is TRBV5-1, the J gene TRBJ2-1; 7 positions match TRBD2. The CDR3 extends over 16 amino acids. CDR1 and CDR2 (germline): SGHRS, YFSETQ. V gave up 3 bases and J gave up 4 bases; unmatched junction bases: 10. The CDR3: CASSYRPSGAYNEQFF. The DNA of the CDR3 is TGCGCCAGCAGCTACCGGCCTAGCGGTGCTTACAATGAGCAGTTCTTC. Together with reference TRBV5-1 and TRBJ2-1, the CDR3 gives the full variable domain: KAGVTQTPRYLIKTRGQQVTLSCSPISGHRSVSWYQQTPGQGLQFLFEYFSETQRNKGNFPGRFSGRQFSNSRSEMNVSTLELGDSALYLCASSYRPSGAYNEQFFGPGTRLTVL.

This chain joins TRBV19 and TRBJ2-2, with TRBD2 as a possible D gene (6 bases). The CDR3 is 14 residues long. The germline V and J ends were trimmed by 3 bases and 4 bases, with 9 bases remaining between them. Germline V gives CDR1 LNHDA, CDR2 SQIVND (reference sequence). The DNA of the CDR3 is TGTGCCAGTAGTATTGGGGGGTTCACCGGGGAGCTGTTTTTT. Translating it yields CASSIGGFTGELFF.

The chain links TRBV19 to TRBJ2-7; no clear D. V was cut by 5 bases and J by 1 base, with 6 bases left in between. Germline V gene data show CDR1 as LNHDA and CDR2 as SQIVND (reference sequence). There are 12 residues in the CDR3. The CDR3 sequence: CASSGRSYEQYF. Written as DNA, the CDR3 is TGTGCCAGTAGTGGTCGGTCCTACGAGCAGTACTTC.

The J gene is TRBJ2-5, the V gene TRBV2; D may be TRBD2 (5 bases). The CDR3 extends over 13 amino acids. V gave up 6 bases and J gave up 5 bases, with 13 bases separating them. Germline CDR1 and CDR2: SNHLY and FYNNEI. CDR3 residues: CASSPGVRETQYF. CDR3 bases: TGTGCCAGCAGCCCCGGGGTTCGGGAGACCCAGTACTTC. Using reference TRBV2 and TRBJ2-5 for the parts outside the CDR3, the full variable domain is EPEVTQTPSHQVTQMGQEVILRCVPISNHLYFYWYRQILGQKVEFLVSFYNNEISEKSEIFDDQFSVERPDGSNFTLKIRSTKLEDSAMYFCASSPGVRETQYFGPGTRLLVL.

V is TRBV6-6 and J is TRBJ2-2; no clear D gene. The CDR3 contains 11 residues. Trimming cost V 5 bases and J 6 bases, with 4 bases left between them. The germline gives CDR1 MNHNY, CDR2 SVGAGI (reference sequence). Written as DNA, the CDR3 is TGTGCCAGCAGTCTGGCCGGGGAGCTGTTTTTT. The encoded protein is CASSLAGELFF.

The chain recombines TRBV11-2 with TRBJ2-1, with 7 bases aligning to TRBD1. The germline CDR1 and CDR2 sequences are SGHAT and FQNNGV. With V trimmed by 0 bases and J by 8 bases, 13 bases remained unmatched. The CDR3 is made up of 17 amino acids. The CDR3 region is CASSLDPPGQSTDEQFF. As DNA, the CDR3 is TGTGCCAGCAGCTTAGATCCCCCGGGACAGAGCACTGATGAGCAGTTCTTC.

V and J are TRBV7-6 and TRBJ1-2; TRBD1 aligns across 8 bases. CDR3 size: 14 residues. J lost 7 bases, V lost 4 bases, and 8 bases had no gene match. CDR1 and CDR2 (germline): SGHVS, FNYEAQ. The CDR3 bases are TGTGCCAGCAGCTCGAGACAGGGGCCGGGTGGCTACACCTTC. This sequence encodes CASSSRQGPGGYTF. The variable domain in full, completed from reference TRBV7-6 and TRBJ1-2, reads GAGVSQSPRYKVTKRGQDVALRCDPISGHVSLYWYRQALGQGPEFLTYFNYEAQQDKSGLPNDRFSAERPEGSISTLTIQRTEQRDSAMYRCASSSRQGPGGYTFGSGTRLTVV.

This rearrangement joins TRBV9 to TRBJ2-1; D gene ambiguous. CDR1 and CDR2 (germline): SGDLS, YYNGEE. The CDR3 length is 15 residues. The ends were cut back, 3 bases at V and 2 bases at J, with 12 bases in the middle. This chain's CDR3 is CASSARSRTYNEQFF. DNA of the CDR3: TGTGCCAGCAGCGCCCGGTCGAGGACCTACAATGAGCAGTTCTTC.

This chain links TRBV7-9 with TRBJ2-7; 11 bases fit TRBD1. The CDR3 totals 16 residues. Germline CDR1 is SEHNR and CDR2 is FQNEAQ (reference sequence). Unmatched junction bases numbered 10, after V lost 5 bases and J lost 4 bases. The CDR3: CASSPRTGGLAYEQYF. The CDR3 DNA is TGTGCCAGCAGCCCGAGGACAGGGGGCCTAGCGTACGAGCAGTACTTC. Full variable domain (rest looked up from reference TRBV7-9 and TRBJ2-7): DTGVSQNPRHKITKRGQNVTFRCDPISEHNRLYWYRQTLGQGPEFLTYFQNEAQLEKSRLLSDRFSAERPKGSFSTLEIQRTEQGDSAMYLCASSPRTGGLAYEQYFGPGTRLTVT.

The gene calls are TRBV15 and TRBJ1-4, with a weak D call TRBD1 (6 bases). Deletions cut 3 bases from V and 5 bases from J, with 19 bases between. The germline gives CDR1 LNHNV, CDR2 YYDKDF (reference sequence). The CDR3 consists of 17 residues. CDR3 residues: CATSSLIQGGDNEKLFF. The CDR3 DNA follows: TGTGCCACCAGCAGTTTAATACAGGGAGGCGACAATGAAAAACTGTTTTTT.

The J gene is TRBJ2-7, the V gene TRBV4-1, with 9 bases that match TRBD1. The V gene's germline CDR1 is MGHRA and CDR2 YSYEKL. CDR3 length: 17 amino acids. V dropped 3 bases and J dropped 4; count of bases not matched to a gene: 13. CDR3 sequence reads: CASSQAYVGTGLYEQYF. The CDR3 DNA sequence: TGCGCCAGCAGCCAGGCTTACGTCGGGACAGGGCTTTACGAGCAGTACTTC.

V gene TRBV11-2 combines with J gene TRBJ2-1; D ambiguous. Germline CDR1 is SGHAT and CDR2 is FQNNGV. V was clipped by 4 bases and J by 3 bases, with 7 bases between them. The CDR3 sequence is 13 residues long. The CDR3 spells CASSSDGYNEQFF. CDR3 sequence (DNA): TGTGCCAGCAGCTCTGACGGCTACAATGAGCAGTTCTTC.

The CDR3 nucleotides read TGTGCCAGCACCTTGACGTGGGGGTACACAGATACGCAGTATTTT. This translates into CASTLTWGYTDTQYF. The gene calls are TRBV7-6 and TRBJ2-3; D possibly matches TRBD1 or TRBD2 (5 bases each). This CDR3 region has 15 residues. The ends were cut back, 7 bases at V and 2 bases at J, with 16 bases in the middle. Germline V gives CDR1 SGHVS, CDR2 FNYEAQ.

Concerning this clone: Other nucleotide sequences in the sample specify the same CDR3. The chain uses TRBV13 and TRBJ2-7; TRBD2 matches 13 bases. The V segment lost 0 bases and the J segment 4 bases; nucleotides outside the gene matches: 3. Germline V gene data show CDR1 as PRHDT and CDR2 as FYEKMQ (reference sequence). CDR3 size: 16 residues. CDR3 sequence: CASSLGRTSGSYEQYF. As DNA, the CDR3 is TGTGCCAGCAGCTTAGGCCGGACTAGCGGGAGTTACGAGCAGTACTTC.

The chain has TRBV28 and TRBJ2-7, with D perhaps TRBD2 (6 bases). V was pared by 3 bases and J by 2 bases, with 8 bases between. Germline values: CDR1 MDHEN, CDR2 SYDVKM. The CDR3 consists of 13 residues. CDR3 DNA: TGTGCCAGCAGTTTGGAGGGTCCCTACGAGCAGTACTTC. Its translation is CASSLEGPYEQYF.

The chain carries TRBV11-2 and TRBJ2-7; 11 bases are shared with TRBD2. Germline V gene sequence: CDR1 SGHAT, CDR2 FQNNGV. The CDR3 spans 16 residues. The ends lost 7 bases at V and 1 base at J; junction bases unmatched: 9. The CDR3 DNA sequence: TGTGCCAGCAACCTGGGACTAGCGGTAAGATCCTACGAGCAGTACTTC. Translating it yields CASNLGLAVRSYEQYF.